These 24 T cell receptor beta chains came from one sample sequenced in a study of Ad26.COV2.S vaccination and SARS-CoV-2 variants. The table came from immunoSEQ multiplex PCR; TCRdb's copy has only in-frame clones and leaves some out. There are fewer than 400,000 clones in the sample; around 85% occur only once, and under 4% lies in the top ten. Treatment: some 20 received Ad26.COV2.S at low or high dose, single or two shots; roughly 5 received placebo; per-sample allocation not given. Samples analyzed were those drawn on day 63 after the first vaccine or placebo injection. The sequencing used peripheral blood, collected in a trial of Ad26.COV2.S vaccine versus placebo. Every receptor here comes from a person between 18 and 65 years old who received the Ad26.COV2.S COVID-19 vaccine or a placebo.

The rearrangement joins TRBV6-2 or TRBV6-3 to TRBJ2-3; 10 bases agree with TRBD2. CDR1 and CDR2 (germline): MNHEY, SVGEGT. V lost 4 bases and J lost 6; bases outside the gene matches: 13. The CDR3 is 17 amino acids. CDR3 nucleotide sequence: TGTGCCAGCAGTTCCCCAATGAGCGGGGGGGCCAACGATACGCAGTATTTT. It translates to CASSSPMSGGANDTQYF.

The CDR3 region is CASSERTGGGNQPQHF. CDR3 nucleotide sequence: TGTGCCAGCTCAGAACGGACAGGGGGCGGCAATCAGCCCCAGCATTTT. The V call is TRBV18, the J call TRBJ1-5, with 11 bases that match TRBD1. Unmatched junction bases numbered 5, after V lost 5 bases and J lost 2 bases. Per the germline V gene, CDR1 is KGHSH and CDR2 is LQKENI. There are 16 residues in the CDR3.

DNA of the CDR3: TGTGCCACCAGTGATCCTGGGCGAGATACGCAGTATTTT. This encodes CATSDPGRDTQYF. The chain is built from TRBV24-1 and TRBJ2-3; D gene ambiguous. This CDR3 spans 13 amino acids. Trimming stripped 3 bases from V and 5 bases from J, with 8 bases between. Germline CDR1 reads KGHDR; CDR2 reads SFDVKD.

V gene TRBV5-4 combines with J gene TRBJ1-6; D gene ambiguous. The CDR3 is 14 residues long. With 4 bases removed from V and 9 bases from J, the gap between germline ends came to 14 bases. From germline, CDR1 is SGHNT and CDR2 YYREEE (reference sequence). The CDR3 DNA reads TGTGCCAGCAGCGCGATCGGGGTAGGTTCACCCCTCCACTTT. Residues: CASSAIGVGSPLHF.

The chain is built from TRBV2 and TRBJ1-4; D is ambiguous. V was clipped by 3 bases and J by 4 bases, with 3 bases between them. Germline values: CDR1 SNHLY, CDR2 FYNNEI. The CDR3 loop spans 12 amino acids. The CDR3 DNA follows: TGTGCCAGCAGTGACCTTAATGAAAAACTGTTTTTT. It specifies CASSDLNEKLFF.

This CDR3 reads CASSQGLGVRGSYSNQPQHF. In DNA form, the CDR3 reads TGCGCCAGCAGCCAAGGGTTAGGTGTCAGGGGATCTTATAGCAATCAGCCCCAGCATTTT. The chain employs TRBV4-3 and TRBJ1-5; perhaps TRBD1 as D (6 bases). V lost 1 base, J lost 0 bases, and 22 bases lay in between. Germline V gene data show CDR1 as LGHNA and CDR2 as YSLEER. The CDR3 has 20 residues.

The CDR3 loop reads CASSHEGRRSSYNSPLHF. In nucleotides, the CDR3 is TGCGCCAGCAGTCACGAGGGCCGCCGTAGCTCCTATAATTCACCCCTCCACTTT. The V gene is TRBV23-1, the J gene TRBJ1-6, with unresolved D. TRBV23-1 is noted as an ORF with a role that remains uncertain. Trimming took 3 bases from V and 0 from J, leaving 15 bases between them. The CDR3 sequence is 18 residues long.

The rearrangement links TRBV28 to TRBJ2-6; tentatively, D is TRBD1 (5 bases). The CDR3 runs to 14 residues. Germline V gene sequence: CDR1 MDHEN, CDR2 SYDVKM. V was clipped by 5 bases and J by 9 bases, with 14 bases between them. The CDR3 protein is CASSLRQIINVLTF. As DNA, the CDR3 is TGTGCCAGCAGTCTAAGACAGATTATCAACGTCCTGACTTTC.

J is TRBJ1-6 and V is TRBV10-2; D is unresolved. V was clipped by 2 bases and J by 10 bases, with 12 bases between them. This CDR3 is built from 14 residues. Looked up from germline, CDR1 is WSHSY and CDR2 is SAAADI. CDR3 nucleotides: TGCGCCAGCAGTGAGAACACCATGGAGTCACCCCTCCACTTT. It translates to CASSENTMESPLHF.

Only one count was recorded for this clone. In DNA form, the CDR3 reads TGTGCCAGCTCACCAAGGACGGCGGACCTATTCGGCTACACCTTC. It specifies CASSPRTADLFGYTF. This chain links TRBV18 with TRBJ1-2; the D is unclear. The ends were cut back, 2 bases at V and 8 bases at J, with 18 bases in the middle. CDR1 KGHSH and CDR2 LQKENI come from the germline V gene. CDR3 size: 15 residues.

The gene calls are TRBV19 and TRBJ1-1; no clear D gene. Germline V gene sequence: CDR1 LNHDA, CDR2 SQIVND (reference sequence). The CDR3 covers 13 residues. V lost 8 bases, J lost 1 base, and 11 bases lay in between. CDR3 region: CASGDSGNTEAFF. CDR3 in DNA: TGTGCCAGTGGCGATTCAGGGAACACTGAAGCTTTCTTT.

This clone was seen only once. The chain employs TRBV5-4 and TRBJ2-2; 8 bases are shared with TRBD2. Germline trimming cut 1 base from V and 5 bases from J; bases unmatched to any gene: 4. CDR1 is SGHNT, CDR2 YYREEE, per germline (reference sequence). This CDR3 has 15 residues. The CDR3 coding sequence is TGTGCCAGCAGCTTGAGCGGGGGCGGGACCGGGGAGCTGTTTTTT. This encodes CASSLSGGGTGELFF.

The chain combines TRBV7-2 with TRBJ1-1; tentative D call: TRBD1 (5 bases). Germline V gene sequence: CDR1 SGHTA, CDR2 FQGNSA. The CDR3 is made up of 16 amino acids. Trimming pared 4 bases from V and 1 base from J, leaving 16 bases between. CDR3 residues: CASSSRGVGTNTEAFF. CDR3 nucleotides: TGTGCCAGCAGCTCGCGGGGGGTTGGCACGAACACTGAAGCTTTCTTT.

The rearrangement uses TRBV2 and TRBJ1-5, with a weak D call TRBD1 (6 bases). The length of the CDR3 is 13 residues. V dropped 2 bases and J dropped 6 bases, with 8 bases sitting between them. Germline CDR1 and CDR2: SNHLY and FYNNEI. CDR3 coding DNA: TGTGCCAGCAGTGAACAGGGGCTTCAGCCCCAGCATTTT. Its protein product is CASSEQGLQPQHF.

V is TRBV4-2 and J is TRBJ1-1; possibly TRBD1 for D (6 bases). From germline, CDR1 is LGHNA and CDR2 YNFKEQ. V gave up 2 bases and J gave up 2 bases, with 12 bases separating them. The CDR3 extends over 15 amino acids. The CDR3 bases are TGTGCCAGCAGCCAAAAAAGGGGGGGCAACACTGAAGCTTTCTTT. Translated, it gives CASSQKRGGNTEAFF.

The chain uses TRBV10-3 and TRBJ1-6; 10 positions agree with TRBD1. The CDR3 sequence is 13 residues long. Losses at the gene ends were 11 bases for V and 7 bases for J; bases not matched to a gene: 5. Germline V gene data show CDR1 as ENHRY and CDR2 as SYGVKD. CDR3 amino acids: CAGQGDGNSPLHF. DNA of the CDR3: TGTGCCGGACAGGGGGACGGGAATTCACCCCTCCACTTT.

The CDR3 nucleotides are TGTGCCAGCAGCTCCATAAGGGGAGAACTCTCTGGAAACACCATATATTTT. Translating gives CASSSIRGELSGNTIYF. The rearrangement joins TRBV7-2 to TRBJ1-3; possible D gene TRBD1, 5 bases. Germline V gene lookup returns CDR1 SGHTA and CDR2 FQGNSA. This CDR3 has 17 residues. The V end lost 4 bases, the J end lost 0 bases, and 16 bases lay between the germline ends. The full variable domain, rest sourced from reference TRBV7-2 and TRBJ1-3, is GAGVSQSPSNKVTEKGKDVELRCDPISGHTALYWYRQSLGQGLEFLIYFQGNSAPDKSGLPSDRFSAERTGGSVSTLTIQRTQQEDSAVYLCASSSIRGELSGNTIYFGEGSWLTVV.

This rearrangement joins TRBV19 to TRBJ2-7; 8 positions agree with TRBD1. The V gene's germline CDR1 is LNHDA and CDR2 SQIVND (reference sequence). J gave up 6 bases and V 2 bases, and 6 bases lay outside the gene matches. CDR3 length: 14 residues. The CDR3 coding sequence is TGTGCCAGTAGTATAAGGTCGACAGGGGTCGAGCAGTACTTC. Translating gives CASSIRSTGVEQYF. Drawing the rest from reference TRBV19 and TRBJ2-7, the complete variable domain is DGGITQSPKYLFRKEGQNVTLSCEQNLNHDAMYWYRQDPGQGLRLIYYSQIVNDFQKGDIAEGYSVSREKKESFPLTVTSAQKNPTAFYLCASSIRSTGVEQYFGPGTRLTVT.

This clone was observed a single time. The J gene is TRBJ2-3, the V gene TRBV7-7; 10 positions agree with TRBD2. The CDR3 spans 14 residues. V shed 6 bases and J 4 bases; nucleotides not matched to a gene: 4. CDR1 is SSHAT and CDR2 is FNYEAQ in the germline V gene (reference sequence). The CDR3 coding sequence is TGTGCCAGCAGTTCTAGCGGGGGCTCAGATACGCAGTATTTT. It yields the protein CASSSSGGSDTQYF.

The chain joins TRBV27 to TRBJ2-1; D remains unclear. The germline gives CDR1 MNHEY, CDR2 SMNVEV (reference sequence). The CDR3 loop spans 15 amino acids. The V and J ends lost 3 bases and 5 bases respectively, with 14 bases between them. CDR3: CASSFVRLGNNEQFF. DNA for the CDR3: TGTGCCAGCAGTTTTGTACGATTAGGAAACAATGAGCAGTTCTTC.

CDR3 DNA: TGTGCCACCAGCAGAGACCGGCAGGGGGTTAGCTATGGCTACACCTTC. Its protein product is CATSRDRQGVSYGYTF. This rearrangement joins TRBV15 to TRBJ1-2; TRBD1 agrees at 7 bases. This CDR3 region has 16 residues. CDR1 and CDR2 from the germline V gene are LNHNV and YYDKDF (reference sequence). J was trimmed by 4 bases and V by 0 bases; bases with no gene match: 8.

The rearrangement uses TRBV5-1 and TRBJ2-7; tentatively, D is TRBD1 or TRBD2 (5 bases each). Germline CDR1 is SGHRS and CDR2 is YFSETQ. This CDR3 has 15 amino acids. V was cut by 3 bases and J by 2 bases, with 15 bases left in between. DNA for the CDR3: TGCGCCAGCAGCTGGGACCCCGGGTCAACCTACGAGCAGTACTTC. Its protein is CASSWDPGSTYEQYF. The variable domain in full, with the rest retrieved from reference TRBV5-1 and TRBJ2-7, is KAGVTQTPRYLIKTRGQQVTLSCSPISGHRSVSWYQQTPGQGLQFLFEYFSETQRNKGNFPGRFSGRQFSNSRSEMNVSTLELGDSALYLCASSWDPGSTYEQYFGPGTRLTVT.

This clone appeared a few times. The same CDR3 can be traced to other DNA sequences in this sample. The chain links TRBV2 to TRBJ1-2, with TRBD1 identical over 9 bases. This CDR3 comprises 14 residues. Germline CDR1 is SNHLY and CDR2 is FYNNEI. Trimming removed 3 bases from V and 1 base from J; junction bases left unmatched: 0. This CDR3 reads CASSEDRGNYGYTF. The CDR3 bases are TGTGCCAGCAGTGAGGACAGGGGTAACTATGGCTACACCTTC. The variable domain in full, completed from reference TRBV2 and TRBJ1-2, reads EPEVTQTPSHQVTQMGQEVILRCVPISNHLYFYWYRQILGQKVEFLVSFYNNEISEKSEIFDDQFSVERPDGSNFTLKIRSTKLEDSAMYFCASSEDRGNYGYTFGSGTRLTVV.

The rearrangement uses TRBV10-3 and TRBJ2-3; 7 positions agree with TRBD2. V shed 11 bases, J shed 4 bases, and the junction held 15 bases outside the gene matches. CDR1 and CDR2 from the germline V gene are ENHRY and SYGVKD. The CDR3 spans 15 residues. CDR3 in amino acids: CAAGTAGGGPDTQYF. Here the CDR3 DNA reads TGTGCCGCCGGGACTGCGGGCGGGGGTCCAGATACGCAGTATTTT.